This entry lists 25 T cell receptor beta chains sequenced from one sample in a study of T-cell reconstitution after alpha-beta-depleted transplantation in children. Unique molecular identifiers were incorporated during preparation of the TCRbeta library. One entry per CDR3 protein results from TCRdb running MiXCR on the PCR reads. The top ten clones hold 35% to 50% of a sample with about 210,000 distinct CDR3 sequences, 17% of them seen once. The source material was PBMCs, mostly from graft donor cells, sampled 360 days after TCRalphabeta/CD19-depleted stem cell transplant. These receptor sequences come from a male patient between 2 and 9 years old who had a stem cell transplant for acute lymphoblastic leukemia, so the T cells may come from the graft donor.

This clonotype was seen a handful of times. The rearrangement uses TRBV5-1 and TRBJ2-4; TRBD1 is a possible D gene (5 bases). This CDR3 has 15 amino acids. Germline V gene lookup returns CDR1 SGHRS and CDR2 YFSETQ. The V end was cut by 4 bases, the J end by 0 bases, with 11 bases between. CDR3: CASSQRQLAKNIQYF. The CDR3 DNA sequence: TGCGCCAGCAGCCAGCGACAGCTAGCCAAAAACATTCAGTACTTC. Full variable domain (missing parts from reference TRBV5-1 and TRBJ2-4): KAGVTQTPRYLIKTRGQQVTLSCSPISGHRSVSWYQQTPGQGLQFLFEYFSETQRNKGNFPGRFSGRQFSNSRSEMNVSTLELGDSALYLCASSQRQLAKNIQYFGAGTRLSVL.

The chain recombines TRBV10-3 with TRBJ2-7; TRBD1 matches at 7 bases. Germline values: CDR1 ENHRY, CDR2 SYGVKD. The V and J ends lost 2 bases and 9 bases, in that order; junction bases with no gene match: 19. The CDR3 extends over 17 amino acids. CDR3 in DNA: TGTGCCATCAGTGAGACAGGACAGGCGATAACATCTACGTGGCAGTACTTC. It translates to CAISETGQAITSTWQYF.

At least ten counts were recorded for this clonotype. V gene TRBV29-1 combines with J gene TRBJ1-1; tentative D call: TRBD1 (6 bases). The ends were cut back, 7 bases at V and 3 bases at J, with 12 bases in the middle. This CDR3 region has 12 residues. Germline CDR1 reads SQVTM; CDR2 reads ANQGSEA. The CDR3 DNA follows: TGCAGCGCTGGGAGGGGGGACACTGAAGCTTTCTTT. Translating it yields CSAGRGDTEAFF.

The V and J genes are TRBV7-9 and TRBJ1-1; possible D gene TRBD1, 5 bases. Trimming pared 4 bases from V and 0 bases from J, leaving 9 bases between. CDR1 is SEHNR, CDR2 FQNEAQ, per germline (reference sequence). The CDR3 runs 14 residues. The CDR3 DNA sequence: TGTGCCAGCAGCTCCCGGGGCCTGAACACTGAAGCTTTCTTT. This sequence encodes CASSSRGLNTEAFF.

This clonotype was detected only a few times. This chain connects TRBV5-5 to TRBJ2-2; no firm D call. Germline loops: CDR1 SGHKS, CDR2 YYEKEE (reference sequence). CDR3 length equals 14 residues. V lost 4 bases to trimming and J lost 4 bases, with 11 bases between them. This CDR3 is CASSPRLSTGELFF. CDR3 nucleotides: TGTGCCAGCAGCCCACGACTGAGCACCGGGGAGCTGTTTTTT.

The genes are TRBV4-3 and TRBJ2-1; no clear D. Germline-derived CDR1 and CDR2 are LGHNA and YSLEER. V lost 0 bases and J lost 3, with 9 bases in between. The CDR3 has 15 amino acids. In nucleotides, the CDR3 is TGCGCCAGCAGCCAAGATCGCGCCGACTACAATGAGCAGTTCTTC. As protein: CASSQDRADYNEQFF.

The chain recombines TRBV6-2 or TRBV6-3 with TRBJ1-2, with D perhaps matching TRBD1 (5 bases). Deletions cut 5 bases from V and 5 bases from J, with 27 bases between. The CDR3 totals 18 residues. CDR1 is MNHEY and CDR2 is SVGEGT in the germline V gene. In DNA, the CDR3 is TGTGCCAGCAGTACACTCTGGAAGTACGGAGGGACCTGGTATGGCTACACCTTC. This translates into CASSTLWKYGGTWYGYTF.

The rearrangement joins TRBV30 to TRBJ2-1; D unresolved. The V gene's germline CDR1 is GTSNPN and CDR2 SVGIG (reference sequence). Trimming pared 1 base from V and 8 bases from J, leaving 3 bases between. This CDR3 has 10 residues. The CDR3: CAWSGHEQFF. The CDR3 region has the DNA TGTGCCTGGAGTGGTCATGAGCAGTTCTTC.

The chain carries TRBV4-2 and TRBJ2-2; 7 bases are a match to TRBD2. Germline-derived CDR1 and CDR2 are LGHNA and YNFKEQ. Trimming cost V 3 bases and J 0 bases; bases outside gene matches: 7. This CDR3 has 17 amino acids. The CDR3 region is CASSQTAGRSNTGELFF. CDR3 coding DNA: TGTGCCAGCAGCCAGACAGCGGGACGATCGAACACCGGGGAGCTGTTTTTT.

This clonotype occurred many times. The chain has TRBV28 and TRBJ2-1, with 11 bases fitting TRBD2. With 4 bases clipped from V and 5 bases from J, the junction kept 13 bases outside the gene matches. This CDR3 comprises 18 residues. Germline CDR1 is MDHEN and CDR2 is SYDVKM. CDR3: CASSSLKLAGVMDNEQFF. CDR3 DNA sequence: TGTGCCAGCAGTTCCCTCAAACTAGCGGGAGTTATGGACAATGAGCAGTTCTTC.

As DNA, the CDR3 is TGTGCCAGCAGCTTAGGCCTGGAGATGTACAATGAGCAGTTCTTC. Translation: CASSLGLEMYNEQFF. The chain recombines TRBV7-6 with TRBJ2-1, with D unclear. This CDR3 spans 15 amino acids. Germline CDR1 SGHVS, CDR2 FNYEAQ. Trimming removed 1 base at V and 4 bases at J, with 11 bases between.

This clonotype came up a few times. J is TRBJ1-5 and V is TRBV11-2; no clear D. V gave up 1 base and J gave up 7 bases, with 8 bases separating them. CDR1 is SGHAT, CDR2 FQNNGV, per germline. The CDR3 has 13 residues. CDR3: CASSLGVRQPQHF. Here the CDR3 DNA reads TGTGCCAGCAGCTTAGGCGTAAGACAGCCCCAGCATTTT.

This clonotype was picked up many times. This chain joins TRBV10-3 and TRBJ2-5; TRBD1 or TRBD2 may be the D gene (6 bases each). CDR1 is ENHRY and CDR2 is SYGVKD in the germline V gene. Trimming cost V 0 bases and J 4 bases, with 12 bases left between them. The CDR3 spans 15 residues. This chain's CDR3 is CAISESAQGGETQYF. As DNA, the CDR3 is TGTGCCATCAGTGAGTCGGCACAGGGAGGAGAGACCCAGTACTTC.

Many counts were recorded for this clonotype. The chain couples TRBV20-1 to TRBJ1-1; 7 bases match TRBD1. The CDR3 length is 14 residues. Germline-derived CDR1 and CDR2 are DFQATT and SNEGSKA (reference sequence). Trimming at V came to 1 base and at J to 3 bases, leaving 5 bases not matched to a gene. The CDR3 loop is CSARVGRGDTEAFF. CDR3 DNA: TGCAGTGCTAGAGTCGGCAGGGGGGACACTGAAGCTTTCTTT.

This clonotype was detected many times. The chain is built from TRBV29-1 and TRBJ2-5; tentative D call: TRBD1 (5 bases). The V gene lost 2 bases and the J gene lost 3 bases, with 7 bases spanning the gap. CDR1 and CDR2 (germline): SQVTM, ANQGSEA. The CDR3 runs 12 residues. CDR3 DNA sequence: TGCAGCGTTGAAACAGGAAAAGAGACCCAGTACTTC. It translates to CSVETGKETQYF.

CDR3 sequence: CASSVEGTPGNTIYF. CDR3 DNA sequence: TGTGCCAGCAGCGTAGAAGGGACTCCTGGAAACACCATATATTTT. The chain links TRBV9 to TRBJ1-3; the D gene is possibly TRBD1 (5 bases). The CDR3 is 15 amino acids. From germline, CDR1 is SGDLS and CDR2 YYNGEE. Trimming pared 0 bases from V and 2 bases from J, leaving 9 bases between.

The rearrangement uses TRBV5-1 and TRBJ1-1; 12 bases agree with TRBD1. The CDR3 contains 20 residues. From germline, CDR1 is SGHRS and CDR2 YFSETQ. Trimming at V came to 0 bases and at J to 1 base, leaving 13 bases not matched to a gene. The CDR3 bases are TGCGCCAGCAGCTTGGAAGGGACAGGGGGCGTTCAGGCAAGGAACACTGAAGCTTTCTTT. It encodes CASSLEGTGGVQARNTEAFF.

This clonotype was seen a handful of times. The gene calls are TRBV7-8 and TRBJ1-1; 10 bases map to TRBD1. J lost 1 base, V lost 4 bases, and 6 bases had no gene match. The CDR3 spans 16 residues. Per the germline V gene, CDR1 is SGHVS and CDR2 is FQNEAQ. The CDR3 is CASSSARTGGNTEAFF. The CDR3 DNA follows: TGTGCCAGCAGCTCCGCTCGGACAGGGGGGAACACTGAAGCTTTCTTT.

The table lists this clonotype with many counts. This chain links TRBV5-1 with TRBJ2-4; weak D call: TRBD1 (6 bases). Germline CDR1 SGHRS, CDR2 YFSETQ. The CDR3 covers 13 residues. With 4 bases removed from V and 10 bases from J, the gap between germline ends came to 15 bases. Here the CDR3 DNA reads TGCGCCAGCAGCGACCTACAGGGTTGGATTCAGTACTTC. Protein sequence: CASSDLQGWIQYF.

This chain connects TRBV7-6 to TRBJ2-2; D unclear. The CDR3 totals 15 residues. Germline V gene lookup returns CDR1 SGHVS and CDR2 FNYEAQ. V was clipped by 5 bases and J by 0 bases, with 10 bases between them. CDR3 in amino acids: CASSLATPNTGELFF. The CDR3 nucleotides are TGTGCCAGCAGCCTTGCTACTCCGAACACCGGGGAGCTGTTTTTT. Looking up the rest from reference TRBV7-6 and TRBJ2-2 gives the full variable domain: GAGVSQSPRYKVTKRGQDVALRCDPISGHVSLYWYRQALGQGPEFLTYFNYEAQQDKSGLPNDRFSAERPEGSISTLTIQRTEQRDSAMYRCASSLATPNTGELFFGEGSRLTVL.

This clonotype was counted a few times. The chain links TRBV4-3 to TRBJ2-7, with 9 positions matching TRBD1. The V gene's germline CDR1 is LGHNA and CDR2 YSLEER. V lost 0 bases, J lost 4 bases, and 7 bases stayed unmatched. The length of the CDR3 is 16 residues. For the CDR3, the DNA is TGCGCCAGCAGCCAAGATCGGACAGGGGCCCTTTACGAGCAGTACTTC. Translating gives CASSQDRTGALYEQYF.

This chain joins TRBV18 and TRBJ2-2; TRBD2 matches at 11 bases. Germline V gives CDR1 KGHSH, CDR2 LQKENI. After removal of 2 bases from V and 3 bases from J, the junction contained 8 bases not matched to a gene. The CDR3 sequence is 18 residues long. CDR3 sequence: CASSPSAGTSGYTGELFF. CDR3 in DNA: TGTGCCAGCTCACCATCGGCCGGGACTAGCGGCTACACCGGGGAGCTGTTTTTT.

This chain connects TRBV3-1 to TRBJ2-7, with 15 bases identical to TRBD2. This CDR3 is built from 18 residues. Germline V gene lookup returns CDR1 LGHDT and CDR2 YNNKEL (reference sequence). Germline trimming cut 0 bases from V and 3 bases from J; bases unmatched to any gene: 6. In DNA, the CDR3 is TGTGCCAGCAGCCAAGAGGGACTAGCGGGAGGCGACTTCTACGAGCAGTACTTC. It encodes CASSQEGLAGGDFYEQYF.

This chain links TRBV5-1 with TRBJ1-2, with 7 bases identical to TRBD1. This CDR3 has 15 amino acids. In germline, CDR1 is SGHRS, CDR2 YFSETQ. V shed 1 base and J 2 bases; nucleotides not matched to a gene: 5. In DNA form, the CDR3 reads TGCGCCAGCAGCTTGATCGGGACAGTCAACTATGGCTACACCTTC. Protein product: CASSLIGTVNYGYTF.

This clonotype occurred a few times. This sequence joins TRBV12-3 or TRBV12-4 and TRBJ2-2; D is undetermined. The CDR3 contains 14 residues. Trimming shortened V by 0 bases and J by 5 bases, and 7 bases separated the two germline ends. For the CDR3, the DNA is TGTGCCAGCAGTTTAGCGGTGGGGACCGGGGAGCTGTTTTTT. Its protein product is CASSLAVGTGELFF.